This passage covers 12 T cell receptor beta chains from one sample sequenced in a study of blood T cell repertoires in COVID-19. Repertoires were generated with immunoSEQ multiplex PCR, while TCRdb's copy carries only in-frame clones and drops some. Found here are approximately 390,000 clones, around 87% of them singletons; the top ten hold 2.3%. Sequencing used peripheral blood. These receptors all stem from a woman aged 55-70 years with COVID-19, enrolled during active disease.

This chain links TRBV10-1 with TRBJ2-1, with D unresolved. The germline gives CDR1 WNHNN, CDR2 SYGVQD (reference sequence). Trimming shortened V by 0 bases and J by 10 bases, and 7 bases separated the two germline ends. CDR3 length: 12 residues. The CDR3 region is CASSESTTEQFF. CDR3 sequence (DNA): TGCGCCAGCAGTGAGTCGACGACAGAGCAGTTCTTC.

Here the CDR3 reads CASRGGVRDYGYTF. The CDR3 region has the DNA TGTGCCAGCCGGGGAGGGGTTCGGGACTATGGCTACACCTTC. This chain connects TRBV6-5 to TRBJ1-2; TRBD1 might be the D (5 bases). This CDR3 is built from 14 residues. Germline CDR1 MNHEY, CDR2 SVGAGI. Trimming took off 8 bases at V and 3 bases at J, with 16 bases between the two ends.

V and J are TRBV19 and TRBJ2-3; TRBD1 aligns across 7 bases. This CDR3 region has 15 residues. J gave up 5 bases and V 2 bases, and 7 bases lay outside the gene matches. From germline, CDR1 is LNHDA and CDR2 SQIVND (reference sequence). CDR3 coding DNA: TGTGCCAGTAGTATATTTCGGCAGGGGGAAGATACGCAGTATTTT. Amino acid sequence: CASSIFRQGEDTQYF.

This clone was detected only a few times. This rearrangement joins TRBV13 to TRBJ1-2, with 7 nucleotides matching TRBD1. Unmatched junction bases numbered 8, after V lost 0 bases and J lost 1 base. The CDR3 loop spans 17 amino acids. Germline V CDR1 and CDR2: PRHDT, FYEKMQ (reference sequence). The DNA of the CDR3 is TGTGCCAGCAGCTTAGGTCTCGGGCAGGGGGATAACTATGGCTACACCTTC. Encoded protein: CASSLGLGQGDNYGYTF.

The gene calls are TRBV24-1 and TRBJ1-3; no firm D call. Trimming cost V 5 bases and J 3 bases, with 7 bases left between them. In germline, CDR1 is KGHDR, CDR2 SFDVKD. This CDR3 region has 13 residues. CDR3 sequence reads: CATSAASGNTIYF. CDR3 DNA sequence: TGTGCCACCAGTGCTGCCAGTGGAAACACCATATATTTT.

This chain connects TRBV5-1 to TRBJ2-7; D not resolved. The germline V gene encodes CDR1 SGHRS and CDR2 YFSETQ. This CDR3 spans 15 amino acids. The V and J ends lost 0 bases and 0 bases respectively, with 10 bases between them. The DNA of the CDR3 is TGCGCCAGCAGCTTGGAAGCCCACTCCTCCTACGAGCAGTACTTC. Translating it yields CASSLEAHSSYEQYF.

This chain's CDR3 is CASSLRTGVSSPLHF. CDR3 DNA: TGTGCCAGCAGCTTGAGGACAGGGGTTAGTTCACCCCTCCACTTT. The genes are TRBV5-6 and TRBJ1-6; 9 positions agree with TRBD1. The CDR3 sequence is 15 residues long. Trimming took 1 base from V and 9 from J; bases not matched to a gene: 5. CDR1 is SGHDT, CDR2 YYEEEE, per germline.

The CDR3 region is CAISESVGQGQETQYF. The CDR3 DNA follows: TGTGCCATCAGTGAGTCGGTTGGACAGGGGCAAGAGACCCAGTACTTC. V is TRBV10-3 and J is TRBJ2-5, with 9 bases matching TRBD1. Germline-derived CDR1 and CDR2 are ENHRY and SYGVKD. The CDR3 spans 16 residues. Trimming removed 0 bases from V and 2 bases from J; junction bases left unmatched: 4.

This clone was recorded only once. This chain joins TRBV15 and TRBJ2-1; D unclear. Germline assignment: CDR1 LNHNV and CDR2 YYDKDF (reference sequence). CDR3 length: 15 residues. Between the trimmed V and J ends, which lost 0 bases and 5 bases, there was a span of 11 bases. The CDR3 coding sequence is TGTGCCACCAGCAGAGATGGTCACGGAGACAATGAGCAGTTCTTC. Encoded protein: CATSRDGHGDNEQFF.

V and J are TRBV2 and TRBJ1-1; 7 bases fit TRBD1. The CDR3 covers 11 residues. Germline V gene sequence: CDR1 SNHLY, CDR2 FYNNEI. The J segment lost 13 bases and the V segment lost 6 bases, leaving 8 bases of the junction unmatched. CDR3 coding DNA: TGTGCCAGCAGGGAGACAGGGTTGGGTTTCTTT. Its translation is CASRETGLGFF. The whole variable domain, remainder taken from reference TRBV2 and TRBJ1-1, is EPEVTQTPSHQVTQMGQEVILRCVPISNHLYFYWYRQILGQKVEFLVSFYNNEISEKSEIFDDQFSVERPDGSNFTLKIRSTKLEDSAMYFCASRETGLGFFGQGTRLTVV.

The V and J genes are TRBV4-2 and TRBJ2-1, with 9 bases matching TRBD2. In germline, CDR1 is LGHNA, CDR2 YNFKEQ. Trimming cost V 6 bases and J 3 bases; bases outside gene matches: 6. The CDR3 is 15 amino acids. CDR3 coding DNA: TGTGCCAGCAGACTCGCGGGGGGGAACTACAATGAGCAGTTCTTC. Amino acids: CASRLAGGNYNEQFF.

This chain links TRBV19 with TRBJ2-5; the match to TRBD1 covers 11 bases. V dropped 5 bases and J dropped 6; count of bases not matched to a gene: 8. CDR1 is LNHDA, CDR2 SQIVND, per germline (reference sequence). This CDR3 has 15 amino acids. Here the CDR3 reads CASSPRTGGAKTQYF. DNA of the CDR3: TGTGCCAGTAGTCCCCGGACAGGGGGCGCAAAGACCCAGTACTTC.